These 27 T cell receptor beta chains were all obtained from the same sample, sequenced in a study of beta chain features in type 1 diabetes. Study-wide results and limits: All four CD4+ subsets of Type 1 diabetes patients contained TCRB CDR3s that were moderately but significantly shorter.

These receptors' antigens are unknown. Expressed TCRB transcripts were sequenced, since all the RNA that had been isolated was reverse transcribed. Clones were sequenced by immunoSEQ multiplex PCR, and TCRdb holds only the in-frame ones, with some missing. Here the sample spans hundreds of thousands of clones, about an eighth being singletons. The sequencing sample was made of naive CD4+ T cells from blood. These receptors all stem from a man aged 18 to 29 with type 1 diabetes.

This clone was counted a few times. Germline is not matched at one junction end, which may reflect a read error. The rearrangement links TRBV25-1 to TRBJ1-2; 7 positions match TRBD1. Germline values: CDR1 MGHDK, CDR2 SYGVNS. The CDR3 is made up of 13 amino acids. The CDR3 DNA reads as TGTGCCAGCAGTGAATTAGCCCGACAGGGCTGCACCTTC. This sequence encodes CASSELARQGCTF.

J is TRBJ2-7 and V is TRBV6-5; D may correspond to TRBD1 or TRBD2 (5 bases each). Per germline, CDR1 MNHEY and CDR2 SVGAGI. There are 12 residues in the CDR3. V lost 8 bases, J lost 2 bases, and 10 bases lay in between. The CDR3 DNA reads TGTGCCAGCCGCCAGGGAGCCTACGAGCAGTACTTC. As protein: CASRQGAYEQYF.

This clone has just a few counts. J is TRBJ1-5 and V is TRBV5-6; D gene ambiguous. V lost 4 bases to trimming and J lost 7 bases, with 12 bases between them. The CDR3 totals 13 residues. Per the germline V gene, CDR1 is SGHDT and CDR2 is YYEEEE. The CDR3 DNA reads TGTGCCAGCAGCCTTGAGCGCGGACAGCCCCAGCATTTT. Its protein product is CASSLERGQPQHF.

This clone was picked up a small number of times. This chain uses TRBV19 with TRBJ1-1; D unclear. V was clipped by 7 bases and J by 1 base, with 10 bases between them. Germline-derived CDR1 and CDR2 are LNHDA and SQIVND (reference sequence). The CDR3 is 13 amino acids. Here the CDR3 reads CASMPPKNTEAFF. The DNA of the CDR3 is TGTGCCAGTATGCCACCGAAGAACACTGAAGCTTTCTTT.

This clone was picked up a small number of times. The rearrangement uses TRBV15 and TRBJ2-7; D not resolved. This CDR3 has 15 amino acids. CDR1 LNHNV and CDR2 YYDKDF come from the germline V gene (reference sequence). V dropped 2 bases and J dropped 2 bases, with 13 bases sitting between them. The CDR3 sequence: CATSRISPEAYEQYF. As DNA, the CDR3 is TGTGCCACCAGCAGAATTAGTCCAGAGGCCTACGAGCAGTACTTC.

This clone occurred a few times. The V and J genes are TRBV5-6 and TRBJ2-3, with D perhaps TRBD2 (5 bases). CDR1 and CDR2 (germline): SGHDT, YYEEEE. Trimming cost V 2 bases and J 5 bases, with 15 bases left between them. The CDR3 sequence is 15 residues long. This chain's CDR3 is CASSFSHGIGDTQYF. Here the CDR3 DNA reads TGTGCCAGCAGCTTCTCCCACGGGATTGGAGATACGCAGTATTTT.

This clone has more than one count but fewer than ten. V gene TRBV7-2 combines with J gene TRBJ2-7; 10 bases fit TRBD2. This CDR3 is built from 16 residues. V gave up 0 bases and J gave up 2 bases; unmatched junction bases: 4. From germline, CDR1 is SGHTA and CDR2 FQGNSA. This CDR3 is CASSLAASGGPYEQYF. The CDR3 region has the DNA TGTGCCAGCAGCTTAGCGGCTAGCGGGGGACCCTACGAGCAGTACTTC.

This clone was counted between two and nine times. The chain uses TRBV28 and TRBJ2-7; weak D call: TRBD1 (5 bases). The CDR3 extends over 15 amino acids. V was clipped by 8 bases and J by 3 bases, with 20 bases between them. Germline V lookup: CDR1 MDHEN, CDR2 SYDVKM. Here the CDR3 DNA reads TGTGCCAGCGGGCTTACCTCAGGGTTAGGCTACGAGCAGTACTTC. Translating gives CASGLTSGLGYEQYF.

The V and J genes are TRBV5-4 and TRBJ1-1, with 9 bases matching TRBD1. This CDR3 is 15 amino acids long. Germline-derived CDR1 and CDR2 are SGHNT and YYREEE (reference sequence). V gave up 4 bases and J gave up 5 bases; unmatched junction bases: 9. CDR3 coding DNA: TGTGCCAGCAGCCCCGGACAGGGGTGGGGGACTGAAGCTTTCTTT. Its protein product is CASSPGQGWGTEAFF.

This clone turned up a few times. The rearrangement uses TRBV7-3 and TRBJ2-4; the D call may be TRBD1 or TRBD2 (6 bases each). The length of the CDR3 is 13 residues. Trimming shortened V by 3 bases and J by 6 bases, and 9 bases separated the two germline ends. Germline assignment: CDR1 SGHTA and CDR2 FQGTGA. CDR3 sequence reads: CASSFKGGNIQYF. The CDR3, as DNA: TGTGCCAGCAGCTTTAAGGGGGGAAACATTCAGTACTTC.

This chain connects TRBV7-2 to TRBJ1-2; the D gene is possibly TRBD1 (6 bases). The CDR3 runs 14 residues. V lost 1 base to trimming and J lost 7 bases, with 13 bases between them. CDR1 is SGHTA and CDR2 is FQGNSA in the germline V gene. The CDR3 DNA reads as TGTGCCAGCAGCTTAGTGCAGGGGTCCGGTGGCTACACCTTC. Translation gives CASSLVQGSGGYTF.

The chain links TRBV30 to TRBJ2-1, with D hard to call. Trimming pared 0 bases from V and 10 bases from J, leaving 10 bases between. The CDR3 sequence is 12 residues long. Looked up from germline, CDR1 is GTSNPN and CDR2 is SVGIG (reference sequence). The CDR3 reads CAWSVGPVEQFF. The CDR3 DNA is TGTGCCTGGAGTGTGGGTCCCGTCGAGCAGTTCTTC.

This clone appeared a few times. CDR3 coding DNA: TGTGCCAGCAGCTGGCGACTAGCGGTATTAGAGACCCAGTACTTC. Its translation: CASSWRLAVLETQYF. The gene calls are TRBV11-2 and TRBJ2-5, with 9 positions matching TRBD2. Germline CDR1 SGHAT, CDR2 FQNNGV. The V and J ends lost 4 bases and 4 bases, in that order; junction bases with no gene match: 7. CDR3 length: 15 amino acids. The whole variable domain, filled in from reference TRBV11-2 and TRBJ2-5, reads EAGVAQSPRYKIIEKRQSVAFWCNPISGHATLYWYQQILGQGPKLLIQFQNNGVVDDSQLPKDRFSAERLKGVDSTLKIQPAKLEDSAVYLCASSWRLAVLETQYFGPGTRLLVL.

This clone was observed a handful of times. The chain has TRBV9 and TRBJ2-1, with D unresolved. Germline CDR1 reads SGDLS; CDR2 reads YYNGEE. This CDR3 has 15 amino acids. The V end lost 2 bases, the J end lost 0 bases, and 9 bases lay between the germline ends. CDR3 region: CASSVTSSSYNEQFF. The DNA for the CDR3 is TGTGCCAGCAGCGTCACAAGTAGCTCCTACAATGAGCAGTTCTTC.

The rearrangement uses TRBV19 and TRBJ2-7; a weak D match, TRBD1 (5 bases). Germline V gives CDR1 LNHDA, CDR2 SQIVND (reference sequence). V was cut by 3 bases and J by 0 bases, with 9 bases left in between. The length of the CDR3 is 14 residues. CDR3 DNA: TGTGCCAGTAGTATCGTACAGGACTCCTACGAGCAGTACTTC. It specifies CASSIVQDSYEQYF.

This clone was recorded a few times. This rearrangement joins TRBV27 to TRBJ2-3; perhaps TRBD1 as D (6 bases). V was clipped by 4 bases and J by 0 bases, with 11 bases between them. Germline V lookup: CDR1 MNHEY, CDR2 SMNVEV (reference sequence). The CDR3 is 15 amino acids. This chain's CDR3 is CASSSLTGSTDTQYF. In DNA form, the CDR3 reads TGTGCCAGCAGTTCGTTAACAGGGAGCACAGATACGCAGTATTTT.

This chain uses TRBV18 with TRBJ2-3, with D possibly matching TRBD2 (7 bases). The germline gives CDR1 KGHSH, CDR2 LQKENI. This CDR3 has 15 residues. V gave up 3 bases and J gave up 0 bases, with 10 bases separating them. The CDR3 bases are TGTGCCAGCTCACCCGGGGGGCCAAGCACAGATACGCAGTATTTT. The encoded protein is CASSPGGPSTDTQYF.

The chain has TRBV6-5 and TRBJ2-1, with TRBD2 matching over 9 bases. Germline V lookup: CDR1 MNHEY, CDR2 SVGAGI. The junction had 7 bases not matched to a gene; V was cut back by 2 bases and J by 8 bases. The CDR3 loop spans 15 amino acids. CDR3 DNA sequence: TGTGCCAGCAGTTACGTCCTAGCGGGACGCTATGAGCAGTTCTTC. As protein: CASSYVLAGRYEQFF.

This clone was counted between two and nine times. The V and J genes are TRBV6-4 and TRBJ2-2; D is ambiguous. The V end lost 0 bases, the J end lost 13 bases, and 9 bases lay between the germline ends. The length of the CDR3 is 12 residues. The germline CDR1 and CDR2 sequences are MRHNA and SNTAGT. The CDR3 sequence: CASSDSGTVLFF. DNA of the CDR3: TGTGCCAGCAGTGACTCTGGTACTGTGCTGTTTTTT.

This clone has a handful of counts. Within the sample, other DNA sequences also encode this same CDR3. The chain has TRBV9 and TRBJ1-1; D gene unclear. The CDR3 is made up of 13 amino acids. Germline V lookup: CDR1 SGDLS, CDR2 YYNGEE. V lost 2 bases and J lost 1, with 6 bases in between. CDR3 amino acids: CASSVAANTEAFF. The CDR3 DNA is TGTGCCAGCAGCGTCGCAGCGAACACTGAAGCTTTCTTT.

J is TRBJ1-5 and V is TRBV9; D perhaps matches TRBD1 (5 bases). Trimming stripped 0 bases from V and 2 bases from J, with 9 bases between. The CDR3 has 15 residues. The germline gives CDR1 SGDLS, CDR2 YYNGEE. The CDR3 sequence: CASSVDGAGNQPQHF. In DNA form, the CDR3 reads TGTGCCAGCAGCGTAGATGGGGCCGGCAATCAGCCCCAGCATTTT. Full variable domain (outside the CDR3, taken from reference TRBV9 and TRBJ1-5): DSGVTQTPKHLITATGQRVTLRCSPRSGDLSVYWYQQSLDQGLQFLIQYYNGEERAKGNILERFSAQQFPDLHSELNLSSLELGDSALYFCASSVDGAGNQPQHFGDGTRLSIL.

The chain's CDR3 is CASISQAGNQPQHF. CDR3 sequence (DNA): TGTGCCAGCATTTCACAGGCGGGCAATCAGCCCCAGCATTTT. The gene calls are TRBV2 and TRBJ1-5; D possibly corresponds to TRBD1 (5 bases). V was pared by 7 bases and J by 2 bases, with 12 bases between. CDR3 length: 14 residues. Germline V lookup: CDR1 SNHLY, CDR2 FYNNEI. The entire variable domain, with the rest obtained from reference TRBV2 and TRBJ1-5, is as follows: EPEVTQTPSHQVTQMGQEVILRCVPISNHLYFYWYRQILGQKVEFLVSFYNNEISEKSEIFDDQFSVERPDGSNFTLKIRSTKLEDSAMYFCASISQAGNQPQHFGDGTRLSIL.

Only a few counts were recorded for this clone. V is TRBV19 and J is TRBJ1-2, with a weak D call TRBD1 (5 bases). Trimming pared 7 bases from V and 6 bases from J, leaving 15 bases between. This CDR3 has 13 amino acids. Germline values: CDR1 LNHDA, CDR2 SQIVND (reference sequence). The CDR3 region has the DNA TGTGCCAGTACCGAGAGAGGGACGAATGGCTACACCTTC. Translation gives CASTERGTNGYTF.

The chain carries TRBV15 and TRBJ2-7; D is possibly TRBD1 (5 bases). The CDR3 spans 11 residues. From germline, CDR1 is LNHNV and CDR2 YYDKDF (reference sequence). Between the trimmed V and J ends, which lost 3 bases and 7 bases, there was a span of 7 bases. The CDR3 is CATSSAGEQYF. CDR3 coding DNA: TGTGCCACCAGCAGCGCAGGGGAGCAGTACTTC.

This clone has just a few counts. The chain carries TRBV7-2 and TRBJ1-1; D gene unclear. The CDR3 has 11 amino acids. Germline CDR1 is SGHTA and CDR2 is FQGNSA. Trimming left V 2 bases short and J 8 bases short, with 6 bases between. CDR3 protein: CASSLMGEAFF. Written as DNA, the CDR3 is TGTGCCAGCAGCTTAATGGGGGAAGCTTTCTTT.

The V gene is TRBV29-1, the J gene TRBJ2-4; TRBD2 matches at 12 bases. After removal of 3 bases from V and 6 bases from J, the junction contained 6 bases not matched to a gene. This CDR3 has 15 amino acids. The germline V gene encodes CDR1 SQVTM and CDR2 ANQGSEA. In nucleotides, the CDR3 is TGCAGCGTTGATCCTAGCGGGGGGGCCGGAAACATTCAGTACTTC. Translation: CSVDPSGGAGNIQYF.

This clone has more than one count but fewer than ten. The CDR3, as DNA: TGTGCCAGCTCAGTGACAGAAAACACCGGGGAGCTGTTTTTT. This translates into CASSVTENTGELFF. V usage is TRBV18 and J usage is TRBJ2-2; D is perhaps TRBD1 (5 bases). The ends were cut back, 5 bases at V and 2 bases at J, with 9 bases in the middle. Germline V gene sequence: CDR1 KGHSH, CDR2 LQKENI. This CDR3 is built from 14 residues.